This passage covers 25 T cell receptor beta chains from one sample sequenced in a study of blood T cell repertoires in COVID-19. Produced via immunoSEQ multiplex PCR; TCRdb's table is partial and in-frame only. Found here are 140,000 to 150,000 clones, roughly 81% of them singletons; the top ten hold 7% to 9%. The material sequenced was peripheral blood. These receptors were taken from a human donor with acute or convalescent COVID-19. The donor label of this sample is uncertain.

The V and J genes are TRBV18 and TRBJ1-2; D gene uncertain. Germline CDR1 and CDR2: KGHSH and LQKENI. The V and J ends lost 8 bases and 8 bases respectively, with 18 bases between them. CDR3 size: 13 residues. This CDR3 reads CASAGRLSGGYTF. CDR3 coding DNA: TGTGCCAGCGCCGGACGGCTATCGGGGGGCTACACCTTC.

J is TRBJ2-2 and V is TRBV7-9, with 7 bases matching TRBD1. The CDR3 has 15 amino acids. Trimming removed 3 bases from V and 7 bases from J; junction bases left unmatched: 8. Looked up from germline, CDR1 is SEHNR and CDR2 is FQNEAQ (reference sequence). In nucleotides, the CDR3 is TGTGCCAGCAGCTTTACGCAGGGGGAAATCGGGGAGCTGTTTTTT. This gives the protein CASSFTQGEIGELFF.

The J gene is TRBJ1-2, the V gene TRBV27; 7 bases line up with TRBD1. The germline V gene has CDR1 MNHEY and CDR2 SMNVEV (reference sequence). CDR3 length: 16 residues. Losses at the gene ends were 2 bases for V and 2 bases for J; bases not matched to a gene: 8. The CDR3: CASSLNPTGLNYGYTF. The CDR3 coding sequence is TGTGCCAGCAGTTTAAACCCGACAGGGTTGAACTATGGCTACACCTTC.

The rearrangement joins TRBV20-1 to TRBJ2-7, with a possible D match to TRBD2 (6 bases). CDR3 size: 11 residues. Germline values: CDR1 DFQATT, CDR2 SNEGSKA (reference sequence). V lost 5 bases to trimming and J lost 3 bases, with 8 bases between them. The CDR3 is CSAGTFYEQYF. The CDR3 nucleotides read TGCAGTGCTGGGACTTTCTACGAGCAGTACTTC.

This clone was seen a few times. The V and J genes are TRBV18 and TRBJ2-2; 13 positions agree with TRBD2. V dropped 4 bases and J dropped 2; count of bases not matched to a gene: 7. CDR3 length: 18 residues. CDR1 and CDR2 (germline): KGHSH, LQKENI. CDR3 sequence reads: CASSHMGLAGPNTGELFF. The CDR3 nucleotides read TGTGCCAGCTCACATATGGGACTAGCGGGGCCCAACACCGGGGAGCTGTTTTTT.

CDR3 sequence (DNA): TGCGCCAGCAGGGACACGAACTACAATGAGCAGTTCTTC. Encoded protein: CASRDTNYNEQFF. J is TRBJ2-1 and V is TRBV10-2; D perhaps matches TRBD1 (5 bases). Trimming stripped 6 bases from V and 3 bases from J, with 9 bases between. The CDR3 runs to 13 residues. The V gene's germline CDR1 is WSHSY and CDR2 SAAADI.

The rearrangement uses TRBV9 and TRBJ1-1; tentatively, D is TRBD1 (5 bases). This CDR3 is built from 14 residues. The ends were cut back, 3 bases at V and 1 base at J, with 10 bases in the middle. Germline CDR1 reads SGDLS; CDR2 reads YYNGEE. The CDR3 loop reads CASSGWTTNTEAFF. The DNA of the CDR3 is TGTGCCAGCAGCGGATGGACAACGAACACTGAAGCTTTCTTT. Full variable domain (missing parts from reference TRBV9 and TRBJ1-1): DSGVTQTPKHLITATGQRVTLRCSPRSGDLSVYWYQQSLDQGLQFLIQYYNGEERAKGNILERFSAQQFPDLHSELNLSSLELGDSALYFCASSGWTTNTEAFFGQGTRLTVV.

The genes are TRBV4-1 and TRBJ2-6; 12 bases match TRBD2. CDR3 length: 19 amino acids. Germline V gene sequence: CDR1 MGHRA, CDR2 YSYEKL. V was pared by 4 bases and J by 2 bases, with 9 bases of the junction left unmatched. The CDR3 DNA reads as TGCGCCAGCAGCCCCTCCGGGCTAGCGGGGGGGCCTGGGGCCAACGTCCTGACTTTC. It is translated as CASSPSGLAGGPGANVLTF.

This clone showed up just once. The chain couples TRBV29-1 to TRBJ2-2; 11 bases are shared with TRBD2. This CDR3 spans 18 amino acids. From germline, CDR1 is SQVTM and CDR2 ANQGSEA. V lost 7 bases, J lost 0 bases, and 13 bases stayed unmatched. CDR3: CSAQGWLAGGSNTGELFF. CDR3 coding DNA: TGCAGCGCCCAGGGGTGGCTAGCGGGGGGCTCGAACACCGGGGAGCTGTTTTTT.

CDR3 DNA sequence: TGTGCCAGCCTCCTCGAAAGTTTTAGCTCCTACGAGCAGTACGTC. It codes for CASLLESFSSYEQYV. V gene TRBV21-1 combines with J gene TRBJ2-7; the D call of TRBD2 is as the table states it, not checked on the DNA. TRBV21-1 is annotated as a pseudogene. This CDR3 has 15 amino acids.

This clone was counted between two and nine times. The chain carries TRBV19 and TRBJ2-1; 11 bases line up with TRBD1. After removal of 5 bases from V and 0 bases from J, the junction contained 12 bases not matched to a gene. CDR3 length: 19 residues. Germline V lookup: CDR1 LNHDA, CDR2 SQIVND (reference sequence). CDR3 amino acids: CASSARDRGAISSYNEQFF. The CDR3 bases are TGTGCCAGTAGTGCCCGGGACAGGGGGGCCATAAGCTCCTACAATGAGCAGTTCTTC.

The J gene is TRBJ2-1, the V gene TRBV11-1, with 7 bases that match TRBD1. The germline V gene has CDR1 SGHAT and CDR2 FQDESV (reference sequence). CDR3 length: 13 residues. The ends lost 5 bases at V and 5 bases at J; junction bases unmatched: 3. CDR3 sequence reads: CASSPGQNNEQFF. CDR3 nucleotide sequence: TGTGCCAGCAGCCCGGGACAGAACAATGAGCAGTTCTTC. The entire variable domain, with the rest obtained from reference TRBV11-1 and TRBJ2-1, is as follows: EAEVAQSPRYKITEKSQAVAFWCDPISGHATLYWYRQILGQGPELLVQFQDESVVDDSQLPKDRFSAERLKGVDSTLKIQPAELGDSAMYLCASSPGQNNEQFFGPGTRLTVL.

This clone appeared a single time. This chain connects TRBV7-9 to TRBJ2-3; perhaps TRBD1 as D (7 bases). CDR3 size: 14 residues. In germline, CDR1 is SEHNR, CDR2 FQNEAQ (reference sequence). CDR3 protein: CAGDSGQGKDTQYF. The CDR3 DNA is TGTGCTGGGGACAGCGGGCAGGGGAAGGATACGCAGTATTTT.

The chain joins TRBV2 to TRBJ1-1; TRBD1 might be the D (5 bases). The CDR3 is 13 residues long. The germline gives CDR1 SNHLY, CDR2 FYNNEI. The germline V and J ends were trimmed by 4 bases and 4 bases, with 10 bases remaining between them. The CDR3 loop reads CASSARQLTEAFF. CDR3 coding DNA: TGTGCCAGCAGTGCAAGACAGCTCACTGAAGCTTTCTTT. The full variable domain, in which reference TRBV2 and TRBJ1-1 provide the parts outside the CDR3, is EPEVTQTPSHQVTQMGQEVILRCVPISNHLYFYWYRQILGQKVEFLVSFYNNEISEKSEIFDDQFSVERPDGSNFTLKIRSTKLEDSAMYFCASSARQLTEAFFGQGTRLTVV.

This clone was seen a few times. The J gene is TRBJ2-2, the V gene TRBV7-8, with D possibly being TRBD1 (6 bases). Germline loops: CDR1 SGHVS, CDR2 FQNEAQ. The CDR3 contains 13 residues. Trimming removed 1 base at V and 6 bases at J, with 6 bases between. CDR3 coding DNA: TGTGCCAGCAGCTTAGGGACAGCCGGGGAGCTGTTTTTT. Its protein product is CASSLGTAGELFF.

CDR3 bases: TGTGCCAGCAGCTTGGGACTAGGCAGAGATACGCAGTATTTT. Its protein product is CASSLGLGRDTQYF. The J gene is TRBJ2-3, the V gene TRBV7-9; 8 nucleotides align to TRBD2. With 3 bases clipped from V and 5 bases from J, the junction kept 4 bases outside the gene matches. This CDR3 comprises 14 residues. Per the germline V gene, CDR1 is SEHNR and CDR2 is FQNEAQ (reference sequence).

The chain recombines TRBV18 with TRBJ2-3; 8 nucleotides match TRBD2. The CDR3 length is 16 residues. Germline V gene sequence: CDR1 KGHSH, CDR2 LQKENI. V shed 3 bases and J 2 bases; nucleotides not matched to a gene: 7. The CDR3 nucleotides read TGTGCCAGCTCACCTAATTCCGGGGGGGCCACAGATACGCAGTATTTT. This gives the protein CASSPNSGGATDTQYF.

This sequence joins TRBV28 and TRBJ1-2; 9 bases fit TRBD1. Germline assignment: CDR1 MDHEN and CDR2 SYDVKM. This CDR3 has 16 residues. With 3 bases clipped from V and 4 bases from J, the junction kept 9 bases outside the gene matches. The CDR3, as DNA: TGTGCCAGCAGTTTTACCACAGGGGGCGCTGGCTATGGCTACACCTTC. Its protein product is CASSFTTGGAGYGYTF.

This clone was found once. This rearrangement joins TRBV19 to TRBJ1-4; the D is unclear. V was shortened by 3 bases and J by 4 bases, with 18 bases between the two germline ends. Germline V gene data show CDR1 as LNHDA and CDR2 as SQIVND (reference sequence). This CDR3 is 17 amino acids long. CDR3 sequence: CASSIGPAGGFNEKLFF. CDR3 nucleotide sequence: TGTGCCAGTAGTATCGGCCCAGCCGGCGGCTTTAATGAAAAACTGTTTTTT.

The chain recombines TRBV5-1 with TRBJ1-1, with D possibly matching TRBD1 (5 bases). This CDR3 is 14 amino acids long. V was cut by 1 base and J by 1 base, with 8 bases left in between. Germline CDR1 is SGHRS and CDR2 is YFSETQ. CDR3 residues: CASSLIGQNTEAFF. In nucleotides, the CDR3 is TGCGCCAGCAGCTTGATAGGACAGAACACTGAAGCTTTCTTT.

The CDR3, as DNA: TGCGCCAGCAGTGAGTCTACTAGGACCCTCGAAAAACTGTTTTTT. Translated: CASSESTRTLEKLFF. The gene calls are TRBV10-2 and TRBJ1-4, with no clear D. V was cut by 0 bases and J by 8 bases, with 13 bases left in between. There are 15 residues in the CDR3. From germline, CDR1 is WSHSY and CDR2 SAAADI.

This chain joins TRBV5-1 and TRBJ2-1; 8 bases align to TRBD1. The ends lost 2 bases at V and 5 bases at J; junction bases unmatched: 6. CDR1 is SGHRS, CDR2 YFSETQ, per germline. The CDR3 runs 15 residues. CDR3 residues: CASSFGQGMNNEQFF. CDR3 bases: TGCGCCAGCAGCTTCGGACAGGGAATGAACAATGAGCAGTTCTTC.

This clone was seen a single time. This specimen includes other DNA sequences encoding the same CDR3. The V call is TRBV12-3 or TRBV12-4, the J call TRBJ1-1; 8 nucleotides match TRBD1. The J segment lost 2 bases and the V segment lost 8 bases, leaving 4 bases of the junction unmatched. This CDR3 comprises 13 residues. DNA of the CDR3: TGTGCCAGCTCTACAGGGGGTAACACTGAAGCTTTCTTT. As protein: CASSTGGNTEAFF.

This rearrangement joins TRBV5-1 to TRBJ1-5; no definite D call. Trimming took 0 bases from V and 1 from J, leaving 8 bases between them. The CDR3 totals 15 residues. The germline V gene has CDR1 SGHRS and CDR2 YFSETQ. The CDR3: CASSLGLGSNQPQHF. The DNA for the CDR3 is TGCGCCAGCAGCTTGGGCCTCGGGAGCAATCAGCCCCAGCATTTT.

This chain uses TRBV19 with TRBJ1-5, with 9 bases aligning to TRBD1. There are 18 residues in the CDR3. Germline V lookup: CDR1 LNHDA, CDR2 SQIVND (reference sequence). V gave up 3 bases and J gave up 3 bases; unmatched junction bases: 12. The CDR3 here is CASSIPGQGPLDNQPQHF. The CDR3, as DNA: TGTGCCAGTAGTATTCCGGGACAGGGCCCCCTAGACAATCAGCCCCAGCATTTT.